Below, 21 T cell receptor beta chains from the same sample are listed, as sequenced in a study of T cell responses to AZD1222 COVID-19 vaccine. Sequencing was performed with immunoSEQ multiplex PCR; in TCRdb, only in-frame clones are kept and a portion is missing. Of 110,000 to 150,000 clones listed, around 93% are singletons. Here the sequenced sample was peripheral blood, taken 28 days after the second AZD1222 dose. These receptors were taken from an adult who received the AZD1222 COVID-19 vaccine.

The chain employs TRBV27 and TRBJ2-3; D ambiguous. This CDR3 is 13 amino acids long. Per the germline V gene, CDR1 is MNHEY and CDR2 is SMNVEV (reference sequence). With 4 bases removed from V and 1 base from J, the gap between germline ends came to 6 bases. The CDR3 sequence is CASSSQGTDTQYF. DNA for the CDR3: TGTGCCAGCAGTTCCCAGGGCACAGATACGCAGTATTTT.

V is TRBV5-5 and J is TRBJ1-2, with D possibly being TRBD1 (5 bases). There are 17 residues in the CDR3. Trimming removed 4 bases from V and 4 bases from J, with 23 bases in between. The V gene's germline CDR1 is SGHKS and CDR2 YYEKEE (reference sequence). This chain's CDR3 is CASSPPGGAGWFYGYTF. The CDR3 nucleotides are TGTGCCAGCAGCCCCCCCGGCGGGGCAGGGTGGTTCTATGGCTACACCTTC.

This clone occurred a few times. The gene calls are TRBV6-5 and TRBJ1-3; tentative D call: TRBD1 (5 bases). V lost 4 bases to trimming and J lost 3 bases, with 10 bases between them. This CDR3 is built from 14 residues. The V gene's germline CDR1 is MNHEY and CDR2 SVGAGI. The CDR3 sequence is CASSLSGSGNTIYF. The CDR3 DNA reads as TGTGCCAGCAGTTTATCAGGGAGTGGAAACACCATATATTTT.

V gene TRBV27 combines with J gene TRBJ2-6, with D hard to call. The V gene's germline CDR1 is MNHEY and CDR2 SMNVEV (reference sequence). V lost 3 bases and J lost 2, with 5 bases in between. The CDR3 has 14 amino acids. In nucleotides, the CDR3 is TGTGCCAGCAGTTTGTACGCTGGGGCCAACGTCCTGACTTTC. Protein product: CASSLYAGANVLTF.

As DNA, the CDR3 is TGTGCCAGCAGCTTAATTGGGACAGCTAACTATGGCTACACCTTC. Protein sequence: CASSLIGTANYGYTF. This rearrangement joins TRBV7-9 to TRBJ1-2; 7 nucleotides line up with TRBD1. The ends lost 2 bases at V and 0 bases at J; junction bases unmatched: 3. The germline V gene has CDR1 SEHNR and CDR2 FQNEAQ (reference sequence). The CDR3 runs to 15 residues.

V gene TRBV7-2 combines with J gene TRBJ1-3; 11 bases align to TRBD1. The junction had 5 bases not matched to a gene; V was cut back by 4 bases and J by 3 bases. CDR3 size: 16 residues. Germline V gene lookup returns CDR1 SGHTA and CDR2 FQGNSA. Written as DNA, the CDR3 is TGTGCCAGCAGCTCTCCGGACAGGGGGCTTGGAAACACCATATATTTT. This codes for CASSSPDRGLGNTIYF.

This clone was recorded once. This chain links TRBV10-3 with TRBJ1-1; D might be TRBD1 (5 bases). The germline V and J ends were trimmed by 5 bases and 0 bases, with 10 bases remaining between them. Per germline, CDR1 ENHRY and CDR2 SYGVKD. CDR3 size: 14 residues. Written as DNA, the CDR3 is TGTGCCATCAGTCGACAGACCTTGAACACTGAAGCTTTCTTT. This codes for CAISRQTLNTEAFF.

This chain connects TRBV5-1 to TRBJ1-2, with D possibly TRBD1 on 6 matching bases. Between the trimmed V and J ends, which lost 4 bases and 6 bases, there was a span of 16 bases. The CDR3 sequence is 14 residues long. Germline CDR1 is SGHRS and CDR2 is YFSETQ. CDR3: CASSRLGAADGYTF. The CDR3, as DNA: TGCGCCAGCAGCCGGTTGGGGGCAGCTGATGGCTACACCTTC.

The chain uses TRBV5-6 and TRBJ1-3, with 10 bases that match TRBD1. V shed 0 bases and J 4 bases; nucleotides not matched to a gene: 7. This CDR3 is 17 amino acids long. CDR1 is SGHDT, CDR2 YYEEEE, per germline. The CDR3 nucleotides are TGTGCCAGCAGCTTGGGGCCGGGACAGGGGTCGGGAAACACCATATATTTT. Protein: CASSLGPGQGSGNTIYF.

V usage is TRBV27 and J usage is TRBJ2-5, with D perhaps being TRBD1 or TRBD2 (5 bases each). The CDR3 has 17 residues. From germline, CDR1 is MNHEY and CDR2 SMNVEV (reference sequence). Trimming stripped 6 bases from V and 1 base from J, with 21 bases between. The CDR3: CASSPLGTLGPQETQYF. Written as DNA, the CDR3 is TGTGCCAGCAGCCCACTCGGGACCCTGGGGCCCCAAGAGACCCAGTACTTC.

CDR3 sequence: CASSRPGEAFF. For the CDR3, the DNA is TGTGCCAGTAGCAGACCAGGGGAAGCTTTCTTT. The V gene is TRBV19, the J gene TRBJ1-1; weak D call: TRBD1 (5 bases). Germline V CDR1 and CDR2: LNHDA, SQIVND (reference sequence). The V and J ends lost 6 bases and 8 bases respectively, with 10 bases between them. The CDR3 loop spans 11 amino acids.

This chain uses TRBV27 with TRBJ1-6; D is unresolved. The germline V gene encodes CDR1 MNHEY and CDR2 SMNVEV (reference sequence). V was trimmed by 2 bases and J by 0 bases, leaving 17 bases between them. The length of the CDR3 is 19 residues. CDR3 sequence: CASSLNPTLVGSYNSPLHF. DNA of the CDR3: TGTGCCAGCAGTTTAAACCCGACCCTGGTGGGCTCCTATAATTCACCCCTCCACTTT.

The rearrangement uses TRBV7-9 and TRBJ1-2; D is unresolved. Trimming left V 7 bases short and J 4 bases short, with 16 bases between. There are 14 residues in the CDR3. Germline CDR1 is SEHNR and CDR2 is FQNEAQ (reference sequence). The CDR3: CASNKGDIRYGYTF. The CDR3 DNA follows: TGTGCCAGCAACAAAGGAGATATTCGCTATGGCTACACCTTC.

The genes are TRBV28 and TRBJ1-2, with D possibly matching TRBD1 (6 bases). V lost 8 bases to trimming and J lost 8 bases, with 21 bases between them. Germline CDR1 reads MDHEN; CDR2 reads SYDVKM. CDR3 length equals 14 residues. CDR3 loop: CASVFAQGTGGYTF. Here the CDR3 DNA reads TGTGCCAGCGTTTTCGCCCAGGGGACGGGAGGCTACACCTTC.

The chain has TRBV4-3 and TRBJ2-5, with D perhaps matching TRBD1 (6 bases). V gave up 0 bases and J gave up 5 bases, with 13 bases separating them. The germline gives CDR1 LGHNA, CDR2 YSLEER. This CDR3 spans 15 amino acids. CDR3 nucleotides: TGCGCCAGCAGCCAAGAAAACAGGGTGGTGGAGACCCAGTACTTC. This translates into CASSQENRVVETQYF.

This chain joins TRBV29-1 and TRBJ2-2; possible D gene TRBD2, 6 bases. This CDR3 spans 13 amino acids. Trimming pared 8 bases from V and 4 bases from J, leaving 14 bases between. Germline lookup yields CDR1 SQVTM and CDR2 ANQGSEA. CDR3 residues: CSLRETGTGELFF. CDR3 coding DNA: TGCAGCCTCCGGGAGACGGGCACCGGGGAGCTGTTTTTT.

The chain's CDR3 is CASSLWLAGRTDTQYF. The CDR3 nucleotides read TGTGCCAGCAGTTTATGGTTAGCGGGGCGCACAGATACGCAGTATTTT. The genes are TRBV27 and TRBJ2-3, with 8 bases matching TRBD2. The V and J ends lost 1 base and 1 base, in that order; junction bases with no gene match: 4. CDR1 and CDR2 (germline): MNHEY, SMNVEV (reference sequence). CDR3 size: 16 residues.

The rearrangement joins TRBV6-2 or TRBV6-3 to TRBJ2-1, with D perhaps matching TRBD1 (6 bases). This CDR3 has 17 amino acids. V gave up 5 bases and J gave up 6 bases, with 23 bases separating them. Germline values: CDR1 MNHEY, CDR2 SVGEGT. CDR3 sequence: CASSPPTGRRGSNEQFF. The CDR3 nucleotides are TGTGCCAGCAGTCCCCCCACAGGGCGTAGGGGTAGCAATGAGCAGTTCTTC.

CDR3 region: CASSLEGAQETQYF. CDR3 bases: TGTGCCAGCAGTTTAGAGGGGGCCCAAGAGACCCAGTACTTC. The V call is TRBV28, the J call TRBJ2-5, with 7 positions matching TRBD1. Trimming took 2 bases from V and 1 from J; bases not matched to a gene: 1. This CDR3 has 14 amino acids. The germline CDR1 and CDR2 sequences are MDHEN and SYDVKM.

The gene calls are TRBV27 and TRBJ2-3; D call uncertain. The V end lost 2 bases, the J end lost 3 bases, and 15 bases lay between the germline ends. In germline, CDR1 is MNHEY, CDR2 SMNVEV (reference sequence). The CDR3 is made up of 16 amino acids. CDR3 nucleotide sequence: TGTGCCAGCAGTTTAAGCCCCAACAGTGGTACAGATACGCAGTATTTT. Its translation: CASSLSPNSGTDTQYF.

This chain uses TRBV27 with TRBJ1-5; possible D gene TRBD1, 5 bases. Trimming stripped 6 bases from V and 4 bases from J, with 22 bases between. The germline gives CDR1 MNHEY, CDR2 SMNVEV (reference sequence). This CDR3 contains 17 residues. CDR3: CASSPYEGVTVNQPQHF. CDR3 nucleotide sequence: TGTGCCAGCAGCCCGTATGAAGGGGTAACTGTTAATCAGCCCCAGCATTTT.